This T cell receptor beta chain derives from a study of post-analysis software for immune sequencing data. Background on the study: Disease courses included relapsing-remitting, secondary progressive and progressive-relapsing multiple sclerosis.

Study-level points and caveats: F measure clustering grouped samples strongly by preparation batch. Controls had significantly higher normalized Chao1 diversity than multiple sclerosis patients. The five TRBV segments detected at higher frequency in patients than in controls included TRBV5-6, TRBV5-1 and TRBV20-1.

A remark on this clonotype: Its target is unknown.

Incorporated into the TCR beta cDNA libraries were unique molecular identifiers, which served to reduce PCR and sequencing biases. TCRdb processed the PCR reads anew with MiXCR; each CDR3 protein has one entry. The sample shows 600,000 to 750,000 distinct CDR3 sequences, 55% to 70% of them seen only once. Germline CDR1 reads SGHRS; CDR2 reads YFSETQ. The CDR3 runs 16 residues. Trimming removed 0 bases at V and 2 bases at J, with 14 bases between. This clonotype was sampled from a girl aged 2-10 years with multiple sclerosis. The V gene is TRBV5-1, the J gene TRBJ1-2; the D is unclear. The sample taken for sequencing was blood. CDR3 DNA sequence: TGCGCCAGCAGCTTGGACACTCGAGCCATCAACTATGGCTACACCTTC. Its translation: CASSLDTRAINYGYTF.